One sample yielded the 14 T cell receptor beta chains listed below, sequenced in a study of T-cell reconstitution after alpha-beta-depleted transplantation in children. Using unique molecular identifiers, the investigators prepared the TCRbeta library. TCRdb used MiXCR to reprocess the PCR reads, holding one entry per CDR3 protein. The sample contains around 500,000 distinct CDR3 sequences, 23% of which appear only once. The sample consisted of PBMCs, mostly from graft donor cells, taken 360 days after TCRalphabeta/CD19-depleted stem cell transplant. These receptors came from a boy under two years old who had a stem cell transplant for acute myeloid leukemia, so the T cells may come from the graft donor.

V gene TRBV6-2 or TRBV6-3 combines with J gene TRBJ2-3; 7 bases align to TRBD2. The junction had 9 bases not matched to a gene; V was cut back by 6 bases and J by 3 bases. The CDR3 length is 15 residues. Germline loops: CDR1 MNHEY, CDR2 SVGEGT. The CDR3 reads CASRPGLSPTDTQYF. The DNA of the CDR3 is TGTGCCAGCAGACCGGGACTATCGCCGACAGATACGCAGTATTTT.

This chain connects TRBV25-1 to TRBJ1-1; the D gene is possibly TRBD1 (5 bases). Germline lookup yields CDR1 MGHDK and CDR2 SYGVNS. Trimming stripped 1 base from V and 5 bases from J, with 8 bases between. The CDR3 extends over 13 amino acids. The CDR3 loop is CASSELKGTEAFF. CDR3 nucleotides: TGTGCCAGCAGTGAATTGAAGGGGACTGAAGCTTTCTTT.

This clonotype was seen a few times. The gene calls are TRBV12-3 or TRBV12-4 and TRBJ2-7; tentative D call: TRBD2 (5 bases). The V and J ends lost 5 bases and 0 bases respectively, with 23 bases between them. The CDR3 totals 18 residues. The CDR3 loop reads CASSPNHGGRPRSYEQYF. CDR3 DNA sequence: TGTGCCAGCAGTCCTAACCATGGCGGGCGGCCTCGCTCCTACGAGCAGTACTTC.

V and J are TRBV10-3 and TRBJ1-1, with D possibly matching TRBD1 (5 bases). V was pared by 3 bases and J by 8 bases, with 16 bases between. CDR1 ENHRY and CDR2 SYGVKD come from the germline V gene. The length of the CDR3 is 14 residues. CDR3: CAISDTFRGEEAFF. The DNA of the CDR3 is TGTGCCATCAGTGACACCTTCCGGGGCGAGGAAGCTTTCTTT.

This chain connects TRBV25-1 to TRBJ2-1; 10 bases are shared with TRBD1. CDR1 is MGHDK, CDR2 SYGVNS, per germline. The J segment lost 4 bases and the V segment lost 4 bases, leaving 7 bases of the junction unmatched. There are 16 residues in the CDR3. CDR3 in DNA: TGTGCCAGCAGTGTCCCGGGACAGGGGCCTTACAATGAGCAGTTCTTC. This encodes CASSVPGQGPYNEQFF.

The V gene is TRBV24-1, the J gene TRBJ2-1; the D gene is possibly TRBD1 (5 bases). Germline CDR1 reads KGHDR; CDR2 reads SFDVKD. The length of the CDR3 is 18 residues. Trimming cost V 0 bases and J 2 bases, with 16 bases left between them. CDR3 residues: CATSDLSAQGSTYNEQFF. As DNA, the CDR3 is TGTGCCACCAGTGATTTGTCGGCGCAGGGCAGCACCTACAATGAGCAGTTCTTC.

This clonotype has just one count. J is TRBJ2-7 and V is TRBV15; 7 bases align to TRBD1. Germline assignment: CDR1 LNHNV and CDR2 YYDKDF (reference sequence). The CDR3 has 15 amino acids. V dropped 2 bases and J dropped 0; count of bases not matched to a gene: 4. CDR3 DNA sequence: TGTGCCACCAGCAGACGGGACAGTCGCTCCTACGAGCAGTACTTC. Translation gives CATSRRDSRSYEQYF.

The genes are TRBV12-3 or TRBV12-4 and TRBJ1-3; TRBD1 might be the D (5 bases). V lost 3 bases, J lost 7 bases, and 13 bases lay in between. CDR3 length equals 14 residues. The CDR3 region has the DNA TGTGCCAGCAGTTTCGGGGGACTCTTCAACACCATATATTTT. Translation gives CASSFGGLFNTIYF.

The gene calls are TRBV15 and TRBJ2-3; a possible D gene is TRBD2 (6 bases). The CDR3 covers 14 residues. Trimming removed 4 bases from V and 5 bases from J, with 13 bases in between. Germline lookup yields CDR1 LNHNV and CDR2 YYDKDF (reference sequence). CDR3 loop: CATSTRFGGDTQYF. As DNA, the CDR3 is TGTGCCACCAGCACCAGATTCGGGGGAGATACGCAGTATTTT.

This clonotype appeared a few times. V usage is TRBV12-3 or TRBV12-4 and J usage is TRBJ1-4; D gene unclear. The CDR3 covers 18 residues. V gave up 0 bases and J gave up 8 bases, with 22 bases separating them. This CDR3 is CASSLAYVSEDRREKLFF. Written as DNA, the CDR3 is TGTGCCAGCAGTTTAGCATATGTGTCAGAGGATCGTCGGGAAAAACTGTTTTTT.

This clonotype has just a few counts. The chain recombines TRBV2 with TRBJ2-1; 8 bases agree with TRBD1. The CDR3 spans 15 residues. Trimming took 4 bases from V and 1 from J; bases not matched to a gene: 3. Germline CDR1 and CDR2: SNHLY and FYNNEI. The CDR3 nucleotides read TGTGCCAGCAGTGTGGACAGGGCATCCTACAATGAGCAGTTCTTC. This sequence encodes CASSVDRASYNEQFF.

This clonotype has more than one count but fewer than ten. This rearrangement joins TRBV20-1 to TRBJ2-7; unclear D gene. Germline V gene sequence: CDR1 DFQATT, CDR2 SNEGSKA (reference sequence). The CDR3 consists of 13 residues. V was trimmed by 5 bases and J by 1 base, leaving 12 bases between them. The CDR3 coding sequence is TGCAGTGCTCTAATCCGGAATTCCTACGAGCAGTACGTC. This sequence encodes CSALIRNSYEQYV.

This clonotype has just a few counts. The CDR3 loop is CASRLTGGGQPQHF. Written as DNA, the CDR3 is TGTGCCAGCAGGCTTACAGGGGGCGGTCAGCCCCAGCATTTT. The rearrangement links TRBV12-3 or TRBV12-4 to TRBJ1-5; 9 nucleotides line up with TRBD1. Unmatched junction bases numbered 6, after V lost 6 bases and J lost 6 bases. The CDR3 is made up of 14 amino acids.

The rearrangement uses TRBV6-1 and TRBJ2-1; D gene ambiguous. The V gene lost 2 bases and the J gene lost 0 bases, with 14 bases spanning the gap. The CDR3 has 17 residues. Germline CDR1 and CDR2: MNHNS and SASEGT. The CDR3 region has the DNA TGTGCCAGCAGTGAATCTGGCTTCAGCCACTCCTACAATGAGCAGTTCTTC. Its translation is CASSESGFSHSYNEQFF.